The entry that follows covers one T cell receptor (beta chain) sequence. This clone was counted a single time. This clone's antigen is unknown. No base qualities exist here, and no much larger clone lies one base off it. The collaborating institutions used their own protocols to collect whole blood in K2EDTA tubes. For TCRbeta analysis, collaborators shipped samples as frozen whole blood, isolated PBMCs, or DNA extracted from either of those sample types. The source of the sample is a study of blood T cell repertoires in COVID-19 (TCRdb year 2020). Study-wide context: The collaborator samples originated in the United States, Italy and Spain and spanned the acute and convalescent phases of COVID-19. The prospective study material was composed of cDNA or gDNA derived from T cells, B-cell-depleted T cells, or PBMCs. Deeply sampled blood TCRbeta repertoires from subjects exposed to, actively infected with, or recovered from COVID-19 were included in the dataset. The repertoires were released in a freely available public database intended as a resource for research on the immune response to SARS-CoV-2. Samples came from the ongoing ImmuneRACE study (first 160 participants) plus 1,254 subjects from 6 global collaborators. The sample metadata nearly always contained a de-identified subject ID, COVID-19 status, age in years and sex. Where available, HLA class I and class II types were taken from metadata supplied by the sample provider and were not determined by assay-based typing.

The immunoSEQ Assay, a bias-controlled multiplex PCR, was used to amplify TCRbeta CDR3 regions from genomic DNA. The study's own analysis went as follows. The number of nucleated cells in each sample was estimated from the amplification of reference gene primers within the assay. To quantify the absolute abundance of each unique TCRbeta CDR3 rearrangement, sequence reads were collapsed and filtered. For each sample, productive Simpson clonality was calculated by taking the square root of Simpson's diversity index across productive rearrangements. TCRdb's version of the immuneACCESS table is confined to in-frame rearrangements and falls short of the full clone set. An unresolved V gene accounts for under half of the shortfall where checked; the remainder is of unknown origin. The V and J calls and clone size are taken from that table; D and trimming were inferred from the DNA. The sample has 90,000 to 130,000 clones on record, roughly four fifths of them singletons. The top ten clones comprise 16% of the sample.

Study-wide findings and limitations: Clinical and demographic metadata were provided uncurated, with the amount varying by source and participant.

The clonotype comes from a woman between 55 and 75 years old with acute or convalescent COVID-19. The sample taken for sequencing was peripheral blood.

The DNA sequence reads TGTGCCAGCAGTCCATACAGGGAGAGTAGTGACTATGGCTACACCTTC. This encodes CASSPYRESSDYGYTF. The chain joins TRBV9 to TRBJ1-2; the D gene is perhaps TRBD1, on 6 matching bases. Trimming removed 5 bases from V and 3 bases from J, leaving 20 bases between the germline ends. From a lookup of the germline V gene, CDR1 and CDR2 are SGDLS and YYNGEE. Spanning cysteine to phenylalanine, the CDR3 consists of 16 amino acids. Only the CDR3 region is kept as DNA, spanning 48 bases read in frame from base 1.